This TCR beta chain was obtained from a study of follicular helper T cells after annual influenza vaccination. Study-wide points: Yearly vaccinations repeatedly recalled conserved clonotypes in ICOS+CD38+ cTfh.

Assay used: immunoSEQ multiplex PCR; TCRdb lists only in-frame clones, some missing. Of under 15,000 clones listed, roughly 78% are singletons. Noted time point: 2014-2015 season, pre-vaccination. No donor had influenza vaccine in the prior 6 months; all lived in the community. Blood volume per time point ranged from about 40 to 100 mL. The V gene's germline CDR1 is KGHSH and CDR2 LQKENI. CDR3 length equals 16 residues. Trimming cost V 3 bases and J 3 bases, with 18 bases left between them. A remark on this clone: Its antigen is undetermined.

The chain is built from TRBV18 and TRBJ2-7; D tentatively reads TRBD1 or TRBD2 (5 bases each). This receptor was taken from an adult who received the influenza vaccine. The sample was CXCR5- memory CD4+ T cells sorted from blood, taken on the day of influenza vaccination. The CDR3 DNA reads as TGTGCCAGCTCACCCCTCACCGGGACCGAGATCTACGAGCAGTACTTC. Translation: CASSPLTGTEIYEQYF.